This T cell receptor (beta chain) stems from a study of cytomegalovirus exposure and HLA in healthy donors. General observations from the study: Most TCR sequences were seen very rarely across donors, but some public TCRs occurred in many. Association of fewer than 20,000 TCR beta sequences with HLA alleles was found at 0.05 false discovery rate in a later analysis. CMV serostatus was the only immune exposure information that was available.

This clone occurred a few times. What it binds is not known. PCR involved 60 Vbeta and 13 Jbeta primers. TCRdb's copy holds only in-frame clones and misses some; the assay was immunoSEQ multiplex PCR. Found here are about 200,000 clones, 82% of them singletons; the top ten hold roughly 2.5%. The CDR3 totals 18 residues. CDR1 and CDR2 (germline): LNHDA, SQIVND (reference sequence). Trimming removed 5 bases from V and 0 bases from J, with 20 bases in between. There were likely unrecorded immune exposures, though donors were nominally healthy when sampled. The sequence was obtained from a woman in her forties in good health and CMV-seronegative. The chain recombines TRBV19 with TRBJ2-1; TRBD2 is a possible D gene (6 bases). Sequenced material: PBMCs. CDR3 nucleotide sequence: TGTGCCAGTAGTCCCGGGACCGGGGGTCCCAGCTCCTACAATGAGCAGTTCTTC. It is translated as CASSPGTGGPSSYNEQFF.